This T cell receptor (beta chain) comes out of a study of T cells in Graves' hyperthyroidism and ophthalmopathy. Whole-study findings and limits: In the blood, most expanded thyroid clonotypes above 0.001 appeared as well. In validation, the model predicted ophthalmopathy. These predictions came a median roughly 6 months before onset.

Many counts were recorded for this clonotype. The antigen remains unidentified. RNA transcripts served as the template for amplifying TCR beta CDR3 regions. The study used the HTBI primer set for a first-round RT-PCR of the TCR CDR3. TCRdb fed the multiplex PCR reads into MiXCR, producing one record per CDR3 protein. The sample lists 550,000 to 600,000 distinct CDR3 sequences, around 14% seen once, with approximately 6.4% in the top ten. The CDR3 covers 13 residues. V dropped 3 bases and J dropped 4 bases, with 9 bases sitting between them. Germline lookup yields CDR1 SGHTA and CDR2 FQGNSA. J is TRBJ1-2 and V is TRBV7-2; unclear D gene. The sample consisted of blood. The clonotype was recovered from a woman younger than 30 with Graves' ophthalmopathy. The CDR3 DNA follows: TGTGCCAGCAGCTTCATCAGGAGCTATGGCTACACCTTC. Its protein product is CASSFIRSYGYTF. Full variable domain (outside the CDR3, taken from reference TRBV7-2 and TRBJ1-2): GAGVSQSPSNKVTEKGKDVELRCDPISGHTALYWYRQSLGQGLEFLIYFQGNSAPDKSGLPSDRFSAERTGGSVSTLTIQRTQQEDSAVYLCASSFIRSYGYTFGSGTRLTVV.